A single sample is the source of the 27 T cell receptor beta chains below, sequenced in a study of Ad26.COV2.S vaccination and SARS-CoV-2 variants. Indicated treatment: around 19 received Ad26.COV2.S at low or high dose, single or two shots; roughly five received placebo; per-sample allocation not given. Collection of the samples took place on day 63 after the first injection of vaccine or placebo. Some clones are missing from TCRdb's copy, which holds only in-frame ones; the method was immunoSEQ multiplex PCR. The sample records 400,000 to 500,000 clones, roughly 90% being singletons. The starting material was peripheral blood, obtained in a trial of Ad26.COV2.S vaccine versus placebo. The origin of the receptors is a person between 18 and 65 years old who received the Ad26.COV2.S COVID-19 vaccine or a placebo.

This chain joins TRBV10-3 and TRBJ2-2, with 11 bases fitting TRBD1. This CDR3 is 15 amino acids long. V was clipped by 4 bases and J by 6 bases; unmatched bases: 4. Per germline, CDR1 ENHRY and CDR2 SYGVKD. The CDR3 region has the DNA TGTGCCATCAGTGGGGACAGGGGGGATGCCGGGGAGCTGTTTTTT. Translating it yields CAISGDRGDAGELFF.

The chain is built from TRBV7-9 and TRBJ1-1, with D possibly TRBD1 on 6 matching bases. This CDR3 has 15 amino acids. Germline assignment: CDR1 SEHNR and CDR2 FQNEAQ (reference sequence). Trimming took 5 bases from V and 0 from J, leaving 13 bases between them. The CDR3 bases are TGTGCCAGCAGCAACCTGGACAGAATGAACACTGAAGCTTTCTTT. It translates to CASSNLDRMNTEAFF.

A remark on this clone: A far bigger clonotype differs at one base, so this is likely a read error. This sample also contains other DNA sequences that code for the same CDR3. The chain joins TRBV11-2 to TRBJ2-7; D is ambiguous. The germline V and J ends were trimmed by 1 base and 2 bases, with 0 bases remaining between them. The V gene's germline CDR1 is SGHAT and CDR2 FQNNGV. This CDR3 has 11 residues. The CDR3 loop reads CASSLAYEQYF. As DNA, the CDR3 is TGTGCCAGCAGCTTAGCCTACGAGCAGTACTTC. Supplemented by reference TRBV11-2 and TRBJ2-7, the full variable domain reads EAGVAQSPRYKIIEKRQSVAFWCNPISGHATLYWYQQILGQGPKLLIQFQNNGVVDDSQLPKDRFSAERLKGVDSTLKIQPAKLEDSAVYLCASSLAYEQYFGPGTRLTVT.

This clone showed up just once. The chain employs TRBV24-1 and TRBJ2-1, with 7 bases matching TRBD1. The CDR3 runs to 16 residues. After removal of 4 bases from V and 2 bases from J, the junction contained 7 bases not matched to a gene. Germline V gene data show CDR1 as KGHDR and CDR2 as SFDVKD. CDR3 sequence reads: CATSDQRQGAYNEQFF. DNA of the CDR3: TGTGCCACCAGTGACCAAAGACAGGGTGCCTACAATGAGCAGTTCTTC.

The CDR3 DNA follows: TGTGCCAGCAGCCGGCAGCGGGGGGGCCAGAATGAGCAGTTCTTC. Its protein product is CASSRQRGGQNEQFF. The V call is TRBV6-4, the J call TRBJ2-1; 10 bases match TRBD2. The length of the CDR3 is 15 residues. Germline V CDR1 and CDR2: MRHNA, SNTAGT. Trimming cost V 6 bases and J 7 bases; bases outside gene matches: 9.

This chain uses TRBV20-1 with TRBJ2-7, with 10 bases aligning to TRBD2. The J segment lost 2 bases and the V segment lost 3 bases, leaving 7 bases of the junction unmatched. Germline CDR1 DFQATT, CDR2 SNEGSKA (reference sequence). The CDR3 runs 15 residues. DNA for the CDR3: TGCAGTGCTAGTTATTCTAGCGGGGGAACCTACGAGCAGTACTTC. It specifies CSASYSSGGTYEQYF.

This chain links TRBV7-9 with TRBJ2-2, with a tentative D call TRBD1 (5 bases). Trimming cost V 6 bases and J 7 bases, with 15 bases left between them. The CDR3 consists of 14 residues. Looked up from germline, CDR1 is SEHNR and CDR2 is FQNEAQ (reference sequence). This CDR3 is CASSFFRVVGELFF. The DNA for the CDR3 is TGTGCCAGCAGTTTCTTCAGGGTGGTCGGGGAGCTGTTTTTT.

This chain joins TRBV4-3 and TRBJ1-3; the match to TRBD1 covers 9 bases. CDR1 and CDR2 from the germline V gene are LGHNA and YSLEER. The CDR3 is 17 residues long. V lost 2 bases and J lost 1; bases outside the gene matches: 6. The CDR3 is CASSQSGQGSSGNTIYF. CDR3 DNA: TGCGCCAGCAGCCAATCGGGACAGGGTTCGTCTGGAAACACCATATATTTT.

The J gene is TRBJ2-3, the V gene TRBV11-3, with TRBD2 matching 9 bases. J was trimmed by 3 bases and V by 1 base; bases with no gene match: 8. Germline lookup yields CDR1 SGHNT and CDR2 YENEEA. The CDR3 has 17 amino acids. As DNA, the CDR3 is TGTGCCAGCAGCTTAGGGGTCCTAGCGGGGAGTACAGATACGCAGTATTTT. Translating it yields CASSLGVLAGSTDTQYF.

The rearrangement links TRBV30 to TRBJ2-2; perhaps TRBD1 as D (6 bases). CDR1 is GTSNPN and CDR2 is SVGIG in the germline V gene (reference sequence). Trimming removed 0 bases at V and 7 bases at J, with 9 bases between. The CDR3 is 13 amino acids. The CDR3, as DNA: TGTGCCTGGAGTGTACAGGGCTACGGGGAGCTGTTTTTT. Amino acid sequence: CAWSVQGYGELFF.

The chain employs TRBV5-5 and TRBJ2-1; 14 positions agree with TRBD2. Germline CDR1 SGHKS, CDR2 YYEKEE (reference sequence). The J segment lost 5 bases and the V segment lost 5 bases, leaving 6 bases of the junction unmatched. This CDR3 is built from 16 residues. CDR3 loop: CASRSRGLAGDNEQFF. Written as DNA, the CDR3 is TGTGCCAGCAGATCCCGGGGACTAGCGGGGGACAATGAGCAGTTCTTC.

The chain's CDR3 is CASSPIQGYGGYTF. The CDR3 DNA is TGTGCCAGCAGCCCGATACAGGGGTATGGTGGCTACACCTTC. The rearrangement joins TRBV11-2 to TRBJ1-2; the match to TRBD1 covers 7 bases. The CDR3 totals 14 residues. The V and J ends lost 5 bases and 7 bases, in that order; junction bases with no gene match: 10. Germline assignment: CDR1 SGHAT and CDR2 FQNNGV.

This rearrangement joins TRBV29-1 to TRBJ1-3; tentative D call: TRBD1 (6 bases). Trimming cost V 5 bases and J 0 bases, with 14 bases left between them. Germline-derived CDR1 and CDR2 are SQVTM and ANQGSEA. CDR3 length: 15 amino acids. CDR3 region: CSVSRTQGSGNTIYF. The CDR3 DNA reads TGCAGCGTTTCCCGGACACAGGGCTCTGGAAACACCATATATTTT. The whole variable domain, filled in from reference TRBV29-1 and TRBJ1-3, reads SAVISQKPSRDICQRGTSLTIQCQVDSQVTMMFWYRQQPGQSLTLIATANQGSEATYESGFVIDKFPISRPNLTFSTLTVSNMSPEDSSIYLCSVSRTQGSGNTIYFGEGSWLTVV.

This sequence joins TRBV27 and TRBJ2-7, with 10 bases identical to TRBD1. The ends lost 4 bases at V and 3 bases at J; junction bases unmatched: 6. Germline V gene data show CDR1 as MNHEY and CDR2 as SMNVEV (reference sequence). There are 15 residues in the CDR3. The CDR3 DNA follows: TGTGCCAGCAGTTCCCAGGGGACAGGGGTCTACGAGCAGTACTTC. This sequence encodes CASSSQGTGVYEQYF.

The rearrangement uses TRBV10-3 and TRBJ2-7, with 8 bases aligning to TRBD1. CDR1 and CDR2 from the germline V gene are ENHRY and SYGVKD. V dropped 6 bases and J dropped 3; count of bases not matched to a gene: 7. CDR3 length equals 14 residues. The CDR3 nucleotides read TGTGCCATCAGCCAGACAGGGGCCGACTACGAGCAGTACTTC. Translating it yields CAISQTGADYEQYF.

Concerning this clone itself: The sample contains more than one DNA sequence encoding this CDR3. The genes are TRBV9 and TRBJ2-3, with D perhaps matching TRBD1 (6 bases). The V end lost 2 bases, the J end lost 0 bases, and 7 bases lay between the germline ends. The germline gives CDR1 SGDLS, CDR2 YYNGEE. This CDR3 comprises 14 residues. The CDR3 reads CASSVGASTDTQYF. In DNA, the CDR3 is TGTGCCAGCAGCGTGGGGGCTAGCACAGATACGCAGTATTTT. Full variable domain (remainder filled in from reference TRBV9 and TRBJ2-3): DSGVTQTPKHLITATGQRVTLRCSPRSGDLSVYWYQQSLDQGLQFLIQYYNGEERAKGNILERFSAQQFPDLHSELNLSSLELGDSALYFCASSVGASTDTQYFGPGTRLTVL.

The chain uses TRBV7-9 and TRBJ1-4; 7 positions match TRBD1. This CDR3 contains 19 residues. V lost 5 bases, J lost 2 bases, and 17 bases stayed unmatched. From germline, CDR1 is SEHNR and CDR2 FQNEAQ (reference sequence). In nucleotides, the CDR3 is TGTGCCAGCAGCCCAATTCCCGGGACAGTTACGCTTACTAATGAAAAACTGTTTTTT. Amino acids: CASSPIPGTVTLTNEKLFF. The whole variable domain, remainder taken from reference TRBV7-9 and TRBJ1-4, is DTGVSQNPRHKITKRGQNVTFRCDPISEHNRLYWYRQTLGQGPEFLTYFQNEAQLEKSRLLSDRFSAERPKGSFSTLEIQRTEQGDSAMYLCASSPIPGTVTLTNEKLFFGSGTQLSVL.

This clone appeared a single time. CDR3: CASSQGGQYGYTF. The CDR3 bases are TGCGCCAGCAGCCAAGGGGGACAGTATGGCTACACCTTC. This chain connects TRBV4-3 to TRBJ1-2, with 7 bases identical to TRBD1. CDR1 is LGHNA, CDR2 YSLEER, per germline. The V segment lost 1 base and the J segment 5 bases; nucleotides outside the gene matches: 1. CDR3 length: 13 amino acids.

The CDR3 protein is CASRPPGLATGELFF. The DNA for the CDR3 is TGTGCCAGCAGGCCACCCGGACTAGCAACCGGGGAGCTGTTTTTT. The gene calls are TRBV6-6 and TRBJ2-2; TRBD2 aligns across 8 bases. The V segment lost 6 bases and the J segment 5 bases; nucleotides outside the gene matches: 8. CDR3 size: 15 residues. CDR1 and CDR2 from the germline V gene are MNHNY and SVGAGI (reference sequence).

The CDR3 DNA reads TGTGCCAGTAGTATAGACGGGCGGGGGGGCCTGCAGTTCTTC. This codes for CASSIDGRGGLQFF. The chain uses TRBV19 and TRBJ2-1; 9 bases line up with TRBD2. This CDR3 has 14 residues. Germline V CDR1 and CDR2: LNHDA, SQIVND (reference sequence). V dropped 0 bases and J dropped 12; count of bases not matched to a gene: 6.

The genes are TRBV19 and TRBJ2-1; the match to TRBD2 covers 8 bases. CDR1 LNHDA and CDR2 SQIVND come from the germline V gene (reference sequence). V was pared by 8 bases and J by 4 bases, with 7 bases of the junction left unmatched. The CDR3 loop spans 14 amino acids. The chain's CDR3 is CASVTAGGYNEQFF. Here the CDR3 DNA reads TGTGCCAGTGTCACGGCGGGGGGTTACAATGAGCAGTTCTTC.

This chain joins TRBV7-2 and TRBJ1-2, with D possibly matching TRBD1 (5 bases). Germline-derived CDR1 and CDR2 are SGHTA and FQGNSA. V was pared by 5 bases and J by 6 bases, with 16 bases between. CDR3 length: 14 residues. The CDR3 is CASSLGGLLNGYTF. In DNA form, the CDR3 reads TGTGCCAGCAGCCTGGGGGGTCTGCTTAATGGCTACACCTTC.

This sequence joins TRBV27 and TRBJ2-3; 9 nucleotides match TRBD1. The CDR3 totals 14 residues. After removal of 5 bases from V and 4 bases from J, the junction contained 4 bases not matched to a gene. Germline values: CDR1 MNHEY, CDR2 SMNVEV (reference sequence). CDR3 sequence: CASSMDRGPDTQYF. CDR3 sequence (DNA): TGTGCCAGCAGTATGGACAGGGGTCCAGATACGCAGTATTTT.

This clone appeared a single time. V and J are TRBV7-6 and TRBJ1-2; no clear D. There are 15 residues in the CDR3. Germline CDR1 is SGHVS and CDR2 is FNYEAQ. Trimming took 3 bases from V and 0 from J, leaving 11 bases between them. The CDR3, as DNA: TGTGCCAGCAGCTTTCGACCGGATTCTAACTATGGCTACACCTTC. Its translation: CASSFRPDSNYGYTF.

The V call is TRBV4-3, the J call TRBJ2-3, with TRBD1 matching over 9 bases. Looked up from germline, CDR1 is LGHNA and CDR2 is YSLEER. The CDR3 is made up of 17 amino acids. The V segment lost 6 bases and the J segment 5 bases; nucleotides outside the gene matches: 15. CDR3 region: CASSSGTGGRGKDTQYF. The CDR3 DNA reads as TGCGCCAGCAGTTCGGGTACAGGGGGCAGGGGTAAAGATACGCAGTATTTT.

V usage is TRBV27 and J usage is TRBJ1-2; possibly TRBD1 for D (5 bases). Deletions cut 5 bases from V and 4 bases from J, with 11 bases between. The CDR3 totals 13 residues. The V gene's germline CDR1 is MNHEY and CDR2 SMNVEV (reference sequence). CDR3 bases: TGTGCCAGCAGTCCGCTAGGGGCCTATGGCTACACCTTC. Translated: CASSPLGAYGYTF.

The chain links TRBV4-3 to TRBJ1-3, with a weak D call TRBD1 (5 bases). This CDR3 has 17 amino acids. Trimming removed 1 base from V and 2 bases from J, with 15 bases in between. Germline V gene data show CDR1 as LGHNA and CDR2 as YSLEER. CDR3 DNA: TGCGCCAGCAGCCAAGTACCGGGGCGGACAACTGGAAACACCATATATTTT. This translates into CASSQVPGRTTGNTIYF.